These T cell receptor beta chains were read from a single sample in a study of T cell responses to AZD1222 COVID-19 vaccine. Repertoires were generated with immunoSEQ multiplex PCR, while TCRdb's copy carries only in-frame clones and drops some. The sample shows some 150,000 clones, 90% of them seen only once. The sequenced sample was peripheral blood, obtained 28 days after the second AZD1222 dose. All receptors derive from an adult who received the AZD1222 COVID-19 vaccine. CDR3s include the opening cysteine and the closing phenylalanine or tryptophan.

CASSEGRGQINEKLFF	TRBV14
CASGSFRADTEAFF	TRBV2
CASMEVVGDRGDGYTF	TRBV27
CASGRGDRSPLHF	TRBV27
CALGQGNSPLHF	TRBV12-3/TRBV12-4
CASSQDRSPAINTEAFF	TRBV3-1/TRBV3-2
CASRRVEGKTEAFF	TRBV2
CAWRGGGNIEQYF	TRBV30
CASRTNTEAFF	TRBV11-1
CASSAGGGSGNTIYF	TRBV9
CASSLSPTGVTEAFF	TRBV5-6
CASRGGEKLFF	TRBV6-5
CASSLRDRVLAEQYF	TRBV28